The next 29 T cell receptor beta chains were all read from a single sample in a study of early T cells in non-severe SARS-CoV-2 infection. TCRdb reanalysed the 5' RACE reads using MiXCR and keeps one entry per CDR3 protein. This table has about 84,000 distinct CDR3 sequences, 9.5% to 13% appearing once. The sample comprised whole blood. Receptors originate from an adult who was a healthcare worker with PCR-confirmed SARS-CoV-2 infection or an uninfected control (not recorded which).

This clonotype showed up many times. J is TRBJ2-1 and V is TRBV14; TRBD2 aligns across 16 bases. This CDR3 has 18 amino acids. The V gene's germline CDR1 is SGHDN and CDR2 FVKESK. V dropped 0 bases and J dropped 3; count of bases not matched to a gene: 2. The CDR3 coding sequence is TGTGCCAGCAGCCAAGAGGGACTAGCGGGAGGGCTCTACAATGAGCAGTTCTTC. It yields the protein CASSQEGLAGGLYNEQFF.

This clonotype has a count of ten or more. The V gene is TRBV7-3, the J gene TRBJ2-7; the D gene is possibly TRBD2 (6 bases). This CDR3 is built from 17 residues. The germline V gene has CDR1 SGHTA and CDR2 FQGTGA. Trimming pared 4 bases from V and 1 base from J, leaving 20 bases between. The CDR3 DNA sequence: TGTGCCAGCAGCTCCACCTCCCTAGCGAGTTTTTCCTACGAGCAGTACTTC. The encoded protein is CASSSTSLASFSYEQYF.

This clonotype occurred many times. The chain employs TRBV11-2 and TRBJ2-5, with TRBD2 identical over 7 bases. V gave up 5 bases and J gave up 4 bases; unmatched junction bases: 10. The CDR3 totals 15 residues. The germline V gene has CDR1 SGHAT and CDR2 FQNNGV. The CDR3 DNA follows: TGTGCCAGCAGCCTCCGGGGAGGGAGTCGAGAGACCCAGTACTTC. Translation gives CASSLRGGSRETQYF.

In DNA form, the CDR3 reads TGCAGTGCTACGGACTACTCCTACAATGAGCAGTTCTTC. Translating gives CSATDYSYNEQFF. The rearrangement uses TRBV20-1 and TRBJ2-1; tentative D call: TRBD2 (6 bases). Germline V gene data show CDR1 as DFQATT and CDR2 as SNEGSKA (reference sequence). V shed 4 bases and J shed 0 bases, with 7 bases lying between them. CDR3 size: 13 residues.

This clonotype was seen repeatedly, ten times or more. The rearrangement links TRBV7-9 to TRBJ2-7; maybe TRBD1 (6 bases). Germline loops: CDR1 SEHNR, CDR2 FQNEAQ (reference sequence). The germline V and J ends were trimmed by 5 bases and 0 bases, with 14 bases remaining between them. CDR3 length: 15 amino acids. As DNA, the CDR3 is TGTGCCAGCAGCCCCCTTCGGGACATCTCCTACGAGCAGTACTTC. Its protein product is CASSPLRDISYEQYF.

This clonotype has ten or more counts. The chain has TRBV27 and TRBJ2-7, with 7 bases that match TRBD1. The CDR3 loop spans 14 amino acids. Germline V lookup: CDR1 MNHEY, CDR2 SMNVEV (reference sequence). The junction had 6 bases not matched to a gene; V was cut back by 5 bases and J by 2 bases. The CDR3 DNA is TGTGCCAGCAGTAGGTGGGGGACAGCCTACGAGCAGTACTTC. Its translation: CASSRWGTAYEQYF.

CDR3 in amino acids: CASSDLAGSYNEQFF. DNA of the CDR3: TGTGCCAGCAGTGACCTAGCGGGCTCCTACAATGAGCAGTTCTTC. The genes are TRBV12-3 or TRBV12-4 and TRBJ2-1, with 8 bases aligning to TRBD2. J gave up 0 bases and V 5 bases, and 3 bases lay outside the gene matches. The CDR3 runs to 15 residues.

This clonotype was counted at least ten times. V usage is TRBV27 and J usage is TRBJ2-1; TRBD2 matches at 10 bases. The V segment lost 5 bases and the J segment 4 bases; nucleotides outside the gene matches: 8. The V gene's germline CDR1 is MNHEY and CDR2 SMNVEV (reference sequence). This CDR3 spans 16 amino acids. CDR3 DNA: TGTGCCAGCAGTGTGACTAGCGGGTTCCCTTACAATGAGCAGTTCTTC. Translated, it gives CASSVTSGFPYNEQFF.

This clonotype was seen ten or more times. CDR3 sequence: CASTESRKTQYF. The CDR3, as DNA: TGTGCCAGCACCGAAAGTCGAAAGACCCAGTACTTC. The chain employs TRBV2 and TRBJ2-5; D is undetermined. From germline, CDR1 is SNHLY and CDR2 FYNNEI. This CDR3 has 12 residues. Trimming stripped 7 bases from V and 6 bases from J, with 12 bases between.

This clonotype has at least ten counts. This chain uses TRBV7-9 with TRBJ2-7, with 10 positions matching TRBD2. In germline, CDR1 is SEHNR, CDR2 FQNEAQ (reference sequence). V dropped 6 bases and J dropped 3; count of bases not matched to a gene: 5. The CDR3 length is 14 residues. The CDR3 nucleotides read TGTGCCAGCAGACCTCCTAGCGGGAGCTACGAGCAGTACTTC. It is translated as CASRPPSGSYEQYF.

This clonotype has only a few counts. V gene TRBV21-1 combines with J gene TRBJ2-5. TRBV21-1 is a listed pseudogene. The CDR3 sequence is 11 residues long. CDR3 nucleotides: TGTGCCAGCAGCGACGATTTGTACCAGTACTTC. Translating it yields CASSDDLYQYF.

In its sample, this clonotype was seen many times. V gene TRBV29-1 combines with J gene TRBJ1-2; D ambiguous. Germline V lookup: CDR1 SQVTM, CDR2 ANQGSEA. This CDR3 is 12 amino acids long. Trimming took 3 bases from V and 8 from J, leaving 13 bases between them. The CDR3 region is CSVDILRLGYTF. CDR3 sequence (DNA): TGCAGCGTTGATATACTCCGGCTCGGCTACACCTTC. The full variable domain, completed using reference TRBV29-1 and TRBJ1-2, is SAVISQKPSRDICQRGTSLTIQCQVDSQVTMMFWYRQQPGQSLTLIATANQGSEATYESGFVIDKFPISRPNLTFSTLTVSNMSPEDSSIYLCSVDILRLGYTFGSGTRLTVV.

This clonotype was seen ten or more times. This rearrangement joins TRBV20-1 to TRBJ2-1; unclear D gene. The germline CDR1 and CDR2 sequences are DFQATT and SNEGSKA (reference sequence). CDR3 length: 13 amino acids. Trimming removed 3 bases at V and 3 bases at J, with 9 bases between. CDR3 residues: CSASPGFYNEQFF. The CDR3 DNA reads as TGCAGTGCTAGTCCCGGATTCTACAATGAGCAGTTCTTC.

This clonotype was observed many times. This sequence joins TRBV29-1 and TRBJ2-6; 10 positions match TRBD2. The CDR3 is 17 residues long. CDR1 is SQVTM and CDR2 is ANQGSEA in the germline V gene. V trimming: 6 bases; J trimming: 0 bases; junction bases outside the gene matches: 8. CDR3 DNA: TGCAGCGTCGCCGGGGTAGCGGGAGGCTCTGGGGCCAACGTCCTGACTTTC. Translated, it gives CSVAGVAGGSGANVLTF.

This clonotype showed up just a few times. This chain connects TRBV9 to TRBJ2-2, with a possible D match to TRBD1 (6 bases). The V gene lost 1 base and the J gene lost 2 bases, with 9 bases spanning the gap. CDR3 length: 15 residues. The germline gives CDR1 SGDLS, CDR2 YYNGEE. This CDR3 reads CASSVQGSNTGELFF. For the CDR3, the DNA is TGTGCCAGCAGCGTACAGGGGTCTAACACCGGGGAGCTGTTTTTT. Using reference TRBV9 and TRBJ2-2 for the parts outside the CDR3, the full variable domain is DSGVTQTPKHLITATGQRVTLRCSPRSGDLSVYWYQQSLDQGLQFLIQYYNGEERAKGNILERFSAQQFPDLHSELNLSSLELGDSALYFCASSVQGSNTGELFFGEGSRLTVL.

The DNA for the CDR3 is TGTGCCATCAGTGAGCCCTGGCGGACAGCGACGTACGAGCAGTACTTC. Its protein is CAISEPWRTATYEQYF. V and J are TRBV10-3 and TRBJ2-7, with TRBD1 as a possible D gene (6 bases). The ends were cut back, 2 bases at V and 4 bases at J, with 18 bases in the middle. CDR1 and CDR2 from the germline V gene are ENHRY and SYGVKD. The CDR3 loop spans 16 amino acids.

This chain joins TRBV12-3 or TRBV12-4 and TRBJ2-1; 7 nucleotides agree with TRBD2. This CDR3 comprises 20 residues. Trimming took 7 bases from V and 0 from J; bases not matched to a gene: 21. The CDR3 DNA reads TGTGCCAGCACCGTAGGGAGGGACGTTCGATCTGGGAGCTCCTACAATGAGCAGTTCTTC. It yields the protein CASTVGRDVRSGSSYNEQFF.

The table lists this clonotype with many counts. The V and J genes are TRBV9 and TRBJ2-3; 8 bases map to TRBD2. V shed 0 bases, J shed 4 bases, and the junction held 7 bases outside the gene matches. In germline, CDR1 is SGDLS, CDR2 YYNGEE. There are 16 residues in the CDR3. The CDR3 is CASSVDLGGGPDTQYF. The CDR3 DNA sequence: TGTGCCAGCAGCGTAGACCTTGGCGGGGGGCCAGATACGCAGTATTTT.

The chain has TRBV6-5 and TRBJ1-6; TRBD1 aligns across 7 bases. Germline trimming cut 6 bases from V and 5 bases from J; bases unmatched to any gene: 7. The germline CDR1 and CDR2 sequences are MNHEY and SVGAGI. CDR3 length equals 15 residues. CDR3 amino acids: CASSSTGRNNSPLHF. CDR3 coding DNA: TGTGCCAGCAGCTCGACAGGGAGGAATAATTCACCCCTCCACTTT.

V and J are TRBV12-3 or TRBV12-4 and TRBJ2-7; D is ambiguous. Trimming shortened V by 6 bases and J by 3 bases, and 12 bases separated the two germline ends. This CDR3 has 13 residues. CDR3 residues: CASSSPPNYEQYF. The CDR3 bases are TGTGCCAGCAGCAGTCCCCCGAACTACGAGCAGTACTTC.

This clonotype was observed many times. The chain has TRBV5-5 and TRBJ2-7, with 7 bases that match TRBD1. The CDR3 covers 14 residues. Germline lookup yields CDR1 SGHKS and CDR2 YYEKEE (reference sequence). V lost 4 bases and J lost 2; bases outside the gene matches: 6. Here the CDR3 DNA reads TGTGCCAGCAGCCCGGGACAGATTCCCTACGAGCAGTACTTC. Translated, it gives CASSPGQIPYEQYF.

This chain uses TRBV2 with TRBJ2-3; D is uncertain. There are 13 residues in the CDR3. V lost 7 bases and J lost 1, with 9 bases in between. Germline assignment: CDR1 SNHLY and CDR2 FYNNEI. Here the CDR3 reads CASNIQGTDTQYF. Written as DNA, the CDR3 is TGTGCCAGCAATATCCAGGGCACAGATACGCAGTATTTT.

Many counts were recorded for this clonotype. The chain carries TRBV12-3 or TRBV12-4 and TRBJ2-1; the D gene could be TRBD1 or TRBD2 (5 bases each). The V end was cut by 5 bases, the J end by 8 bases, with 16 bases between. The CDR3 has 14 residues. The CDR3 is CASSLGGARDEQFF. CDR3 in DNA: TGTGCCAGCAGTCTCGGTGGGGCGCGGGATGAGCAGTTCTTC.

The chain combines TRBV7-9 with TRBJ2-7; 7 nucleotides align to TRBD1. Germline lookup yields CDR1 SEHNR and CDR2 FQNEAQ (reference sequence). With V trimmed by 5 bases and J by 0 bases, 4 bases remained unmatched. CDR3 length: 14 amino acids. The CDR3, as DNA: TGTGCCAGCAGCCGCAGGGACAGCTCCTACGAGCAGTACTTC. This encodes CASSRRDSSYEQYF.

This clonotype was counted between two and nine times. The rearrangement uses TRBV19 and TRBJ1-2; TRBD1 agrees at 10 bases. The CDR3 contains 17 residues. V was pared by 4 bases and J by 1 base, with 9 bases of the junction left unmatched. The germline V gene has CDR1 LNHDA and CDR2 SQIVND (reference sequence). CDR3 DNA: TGTGCCAGTAGTAACCTCCGGGACAGGGGATTTAACTATGGCTACACCTTC. The encoded protein is CASSNLRDRGFNYGYTF.

This clonotype was found many times. The rearrangement links TRBV11-3 to TRBJ2-1; 10 nucleotides agree with TRBD2. The ends lost 0 bases at V and 5 bases at J; junction bases unmatched: 7. Per germline, CDR1 SGHNT and CDR2 YENEEA. The CDR3 length is 17 residues. This CDR3 reads CASSLDLSSGSHNEQFF. The CDR3 DNA sequence: TGTGCCAGCAGCTTAGATCTCTCTAGCGGGAGTCACAATGAGCAGTTCTTC. Supplemented by reference TRBV11-3 and TRBJ2-1, the full variable domain reads EAGVVQSPRYKIIEKKQPVAFWCNPISGHNTLYWYLQNLGQGPELLIRYENEEAVDDSQLPKDRFSAERLKGVDSTLKIQPAELGDSAVYLCASSLDLSSGSHNEQFFGPGTRLTVL.

This clonotype was detected many times. V is TRBV12-3 or TRBV12-4 and J is TRBJ2-3; D could derive from TRBD1 or TRBD2 (5 bases each). This CDR3 spans 14 amino acids. The V gene lost 6 bases and the J gene lost 4 bases, with 14 bases spanning the gap. This chain's CDR3 is CASRGLGLADTQYF. The DNA for the CDR3 is TGTGCCAGCAGGGGGCTCGGACTCGCAGATACGCAGTATTTT.

This clonotype was counted a few times. V is TRBV2 and J is TRBJ2-3, with D perhaps TRBD2 (6 bases). This CDR3 spans 15 amino acids. Germline V lookup: CDR1 SNHLY, CDR2 FYNNEI. The V end lost 7 bases, the J end lost 5 bases, and 19 bases lay between the germline ends. CDR3 residues: CASNPGLPAGDTQYF. The CDR3 region has the DNA TGTGCCAGCAACCCGGGACTTCCCGCAGGAGATACGCAGTATTTT.

V and J are TRBV28 and TRBJ1-6; 7 bases fit TRBD1. The V gene's germline CDR1 is MDHEN and CDR2 SYDVKM. V shed 4 bases and J 6 bases; nucleotides not matched to a gene: 12. The CDR3 runs 17 residues. Here the CDR3 reads CASSSPAGGRGNSPLHF. The CDR3 region has the DNA TGTGCCAGCAGTTCGCCGGCAGGGGGGCGGGGTAATTCACCCCTCCACTTT.